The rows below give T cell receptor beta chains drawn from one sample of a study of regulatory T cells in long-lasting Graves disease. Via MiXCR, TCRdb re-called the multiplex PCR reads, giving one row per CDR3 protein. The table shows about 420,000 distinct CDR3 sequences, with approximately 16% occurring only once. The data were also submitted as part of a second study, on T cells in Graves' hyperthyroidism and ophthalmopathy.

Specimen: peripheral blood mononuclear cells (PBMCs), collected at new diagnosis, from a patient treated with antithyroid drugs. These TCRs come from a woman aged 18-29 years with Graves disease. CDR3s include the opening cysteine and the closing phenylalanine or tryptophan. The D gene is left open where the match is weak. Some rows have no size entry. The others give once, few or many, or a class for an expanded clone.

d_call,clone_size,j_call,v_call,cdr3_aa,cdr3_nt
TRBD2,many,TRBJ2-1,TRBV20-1,CSATFLREAHNNEQFF,TGCAGTGCTACCTTTTTGCGGGAGGCCCACAACAATGAGCAGTTCTTC
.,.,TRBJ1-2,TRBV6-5,CASSYEAGYTF,TGTGCCAGCAGTTATGAGGCTGGCTACACCTTC
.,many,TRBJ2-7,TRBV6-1,CASSVRGSYEQYF,TGTGCCAGCAGTGTCAGGGGTTCGTACGAGCAGTACTTC
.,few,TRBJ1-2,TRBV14,CASSQGMHRFEGYTF,TGTGCCAGCAGCCAAGGGATGCACAGATTTGAAGGCTACACCTTC
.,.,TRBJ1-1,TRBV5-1,CASSLSGPDNEAFF,TGCGCCAGCAGCTTGTCAGGCCCGGACAATGAAGCTTTCTTT
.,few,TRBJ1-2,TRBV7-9,CALNPGTRTRGYTF,TGTGCCCTAAATCCCGGGACGCGGACCAGAGGCTACACCTTC
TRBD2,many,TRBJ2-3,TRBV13,CASSAAAGGGGETQYF,TGTGCCAGCAGCGCCGCCGCGGGAGGGGGAGGGGAAACGCAGTATTTT
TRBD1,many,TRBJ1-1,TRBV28,CASSLTGTDTEAFF,TGTGCCAGCAGTCTCACAGGGACAGACACTGAAGCTTTCTTT
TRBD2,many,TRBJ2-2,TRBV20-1,CSATGLAGTGELFF,TGCAGTGCTACAGGACTAGCGGGCACCGGGGAGCTGTTTTTT
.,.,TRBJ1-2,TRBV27,CASRQYNIEGYTF,TGTGCCAGCAGGCAATACAATATCGAGGGCTACACCTTC
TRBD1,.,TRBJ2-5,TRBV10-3,CAIRAGTGEETQYF,TGTGCCATCAGAGCCGGGACAGGGGAAGAGACCCAGTACTTC
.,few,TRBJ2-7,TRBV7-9,CASSLEQERLYEQYF,TGTGCCAGCAGCTTAGAGCAGGAAAGACTCTACGAGCAGTACTTC
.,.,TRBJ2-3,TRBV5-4,CASSLDADPTRVDTQYF,TGTGCCAGCAGCTTGGATGCAGACCCCACTCGGGTAGATACGCAGTATTTT
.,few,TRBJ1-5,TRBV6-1,CAGNPGGFRAQHF,TGTGCCGGCAATCCCGGGGGGTTTCGGGCCCAGCATTTT
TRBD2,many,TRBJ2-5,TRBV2,CASMKLAGGGETQYF,TGTGCCAGCATGAAACTAGCGGGAGGCGGAGAGACCCAGTACTTC
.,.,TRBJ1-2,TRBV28,CASRRPKSRNTF,TGTGCCAGCAGGCGGCCGAAGTCCCGAAACACCTTC
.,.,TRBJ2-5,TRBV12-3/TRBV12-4,CASSVSATQYF,TGTGCCAGCAGTGTATCGGCGACCCAGTACTTC